The next 27 T cell receptor beta chains were all read from a single sample in a study of cytomegalovirus exposure and HLA in healthy donors. Vbeta (60) and Jbeta (13) primers were used in the PCR. The assay was immunoSEQ multiplex PCR, and TCRdb's table has in-frame clones only and misses some. The sample includes about 130,000 clones, around 81% of them seen just once. Material: PBMCs. These TCRs come from a man younger than 30 in good health and CMV-seronegative.

In its sample, this clone was seen a few times. This rearrangement joins TRBV10-1 to TRBJ2-1; a weak D match, TRBD1 (6 bases). V was trimmed by 3 bases and J by 0 bases, leaving 12 bases between them. Germline-derived CDR1 and CDR2 are WNHNN and SYGVQD (reference sequence). CDR3 size: 16 residues. The CDR3, as DNA: TGCGCCAGCAGTGAATCGGGACAACTCTCCTACAATGAGCAGTTCTTC. Protein sequence: CASSESGQLSYNEQFF.

The chain links TRBV4-3 to TRBJ2-5; a weak D match, TRBD2 (5 bases). The CDR3 is 15 residues long. CDR1 and CDR2 from the germline V gene are LGHNA and YSLEER. V shed 0 bases and J shed 4 bases, with 12 bases lying between them. The CDR3 loop is CASSQDNRGPETQYF. Written as DNA, the CDR3 is TGCGCCAGCAGCCAAGATAACAGAGGGCCAGAGACCCAGTACTTC.

The chain uses TRBV4-3 and TRBJ2-7; D remains unclear. CDR3 length equals 15 residues. Germline assignment: CDR1 LGHNA and CDR2 YSLEER. V was trimmed by 0 bases and J by 0 bases, leaving 9 bases between them. The chain's CDR3 is CASSQDPRSSYEQYF. The CDR3, as DNA: TGCGCCAGCAGCCAAGACCCTAGGTCCTCCTACGAGCAGTACTTC.

The V and J genes are TRBV5-5 and TRBJ2-5, with 9 bases aligning to TRBD2. The trim removed 4 bases at V and 5 bases at J, leaving 12 bases unmatched. This CDR3 contains 16 residues. Germline-derived CDR1 and CDR2 are SGHKS and YYEKEE (reference sequence). The CDR3 DNA sequence: TGTGCCAGCAGCCTGGTTGGGCGGGGGGGCGGTGAGACCCAGTACTTC. Its protein is CASSLVGRGGGETQYF.

V is TRBV29-1 and J is TRBJ1-2; 8 bases line up with TRBD1. With 6 bases clipped from V and 3 bases from J, the junction kept 15 bases outside the gene matches. The germline CDR1 and CDR2 sequences are SQVTM and ANQGSEA. The CDR3 spans 16 residues. CDR3 DNA sequence: TGCAGCGTGACACGCAGACAGGGGCGATTACACTATGGCTACACCTTC. Translating it yields CSVTRRQGRLHYGYTF.

This clone was seen a handful of times. The CDR3 DNA reads as TGTGCCAGCAGTTACCTTGTCGGACTTTTGAACACTGAAGCTTTCTTT. Encoded protein: CASSYLVGLLNTEAFF. The chain couples TRBV6-5 to TRBJ1-1; D gene unclear. V lost 2 bases and J lost 0, with 13 bases in between. CDR1 MNHEY and CDR2 SVGAGI come from the germline V gene. This CDR3 has 16 amino acids.

V and J are TRBV29-1 and TRBJ2-3; 7 bases agree with TRBD1. V lost 2 bases and J lost 2; bases outside the gene matches: 4. Per the germline V gene, CDR1 is SQVTM and CDR2 is ANQGSEA. This CDR3 has 14 residues. CDR3 residues: CSVENKGATDTQYF. DNA of the CDR3: TGCAGCGTTGAAAACAAGGGGGCCACAGATACGCAGTATTTT.

The chain uses TRBV7-9 and TRBJ1-1; 8 bases map to TRBD1. The length of the CDR3 is 15 residues. Looked up from germline, CDR1 is SEHNR and CDR2 is FQNEAQ (reference sequence). With V trimmed by 1 base and J by 6 bases, 7 bases remained unmatched. This chain's CDR3 is CASSLGTGMGAEAFF. In DNA form, the CDR3 reads TGTGCCAGCAGCTTAGGGACAGGGATGGGTGCTGAAGCTTTCTTT.

The V and J genes are TRBV30 and TRBJ2-1, with TRBD1 as a possible D gene (5 bases). The CDR3 is 13 residues long. Trimming took 0 bases from V and 5 from J, leaving 8 bases between them. CDR1 and CDR2 from the germline V gene are GTSNPN and SVGIG (reference sequence). The DNA of the CDR3 is TGTGCCTGGAGTGTACAGGTGAACAATGAGCAGTTCTTC. Its translation is CAWSVQVNNEQFF.

The CDR3 sequence is CASSQEVYRDSNQPQHF. CDR3 nucleotide sequence: TGCGCCAGCAGCCAAGAGGTATACAGGGATAGCAATCAGCCCCAGCATTTT. The chain recombines TRBV4-3 with TRBJ1-5, with D maybe TRBD1 (6 bases). V lost 0 bases to trimming and J lost 0 bases, with 12 bases between them. The CDR3 is 17 residues long. The V gene's germline CDR1 is LGHNA and CDR2 YSLEER.

The J gene is TRBJ1-4, the V gene TRBV5-1; D gene unclear. Germline loops: CDR1 SGHRS, CDR2 YFSETQ. The CDR3 has 15 residues. Trimming cost V 1 base and J 3 bases, with 10 bases left between them. The CDR3 spells CASSLYSASNEKLFF. CDR3 nucleotides: TGCGCCAGCAGCTTGTACAGTGCCTCTAATGAAAAACTGTTTTTT. The full variable domain, rest sourced from reference TRBV5-1 and TRBJ1-4, is KAGVTQTPRYLIKTRGQQVTLSCSPISGHRSVSWYQQTPGQGLQFLFEYFSETQRNKGNFPGRFSGRQFSNSRSEMNVSTLELGDSALYLCASSLYSASNEKLFFGSGTQLSVL.

The J gene is TRBJ1-2, the V gene TRBV7-3; a possible D gene is TRBD1 (6 bases). The CDR3 loop spans 13 amino acids. Germline V lookup: CDR1 SGHTA, CDR2 FQGTGA. Trimming pared 2 bases from V and 2 bases from J, leaving 6 bases between. CDR3 in DNA: TGTGCCAGCAGCTTACAGGGGAACTATGGCTACACCTTC. Protein sequence: CASSLQGNYGYTF.

The chain joins TRBV30 to TRBJ2-1; TRBD2 agrees at 13 bases. The CDR3 consists of 12 residues. Germline V lookup: CDR1 GTSNPN, CDR2 SVGIG (reference sequence). J gave up 16 bases and V 8 bases, and 11 bases lay outside the gene matches. The CDR3 bases are TGTGCCGGGGGCCGACTAGCGGGGGGACAATTCTTC. Translated: CAGGRLAGGQFF. The full variable domain, rest sourced from reference TRBV30 and TRBJ2-1, is SQTIHQWPATLVQPVGSPLSLECTVEGTSNPNLYWYRQAAGRGLQLLFYSVGIGQISSEVPQNLSASRPQDRQFILSSKKLLLSDSGFYLCAGGRLAGGQFFGPGTRLTVL.

The chain recombines TRBV29-1 with TRBJ1-5, with D perhaps matching TRBD1 (6 bases). With 4 bases removed from V and 7 bases from J, the gap between germline ends came to 14 bases. The CDR3 extends over 13 amino acids. The germline V gene encodes CDR1 SQVTM and CDR2 ANQGSEA. CDR3 amino acids: CSVAVDSSQPQHF. Written as DNA, the CDR3 is TGCAGCGTTGCCGTGGACAGCTCACAGCCCCAGCATTTT.

CDR3: CAISESGSTGANVLTF. For the CDR3, the DNA is TGTGCCATCAGTGAGTCTGGGAGCACTGGGGCCAACGTCCTGACTTTC. V is TRBV10-3 and J is TRBJ2-6, with D perhaps matching TRBD2 (5 bases). This CDR3 spans 16 amino acids. V lost 0 bases and J lost 2, with 8 bases in between. The germline gives CDR1 ENHRY, CDR2 SYGVKD.

The chain has TRBV27 and TRBJ2-2; D might be TRBD2 (6 bases). The CDR3 runs 14 residues. The V end was cut by 3 bases, the J end by 6 bases, with 11 bases between. CDR1 MNHEY and CDR2 SMNVEV come from the germline V gene (reference sequence). CDR3 coding DNA: TGTGCCAGCAGTTTCCGGAGGGACCCCGGGGAGCTGTTTTTT. Translated: CASSFRRDPGELFF.

CDR3 sequence: CASSQGQKNVNPPLHF. CDR3 coding DNA: TGTGCCAGCAGCCAAGGACAGAAAAACGTGAATCCACCCCTCCACTTT. This chain connects TRBV5-4 to TRBJ1-6; a possible D gene is TRBD1 (6 bases). Germline CDR1 and CDR2: SGHNT and YYREEE (reference sequence). The CDR3 contains 16 residues. Between the trimmed V and J ends, which lost 4 bases and 11 bases, there was a span of 22 bases.

The chain has TRBV6-5 and TRBJ1-2; 10 bases are shared with TRBD1. J gave up 7 bases and V 5 bases, and 7 bases lay outside the gene matches. In germline, CDR1 is MNHEY, CDR2 SVGAGI. The CDR3 is made up of 14 amino acids. Here the CDR3 reads CASSQGTGAPGYTF. DNA for the CDR3: TGTGCCAGCAGTCAAGGGACAGGGGCACCTGGCTACACCTTC.

This chain links TRBV5-4 with TRBJ1-2, with 9 bases aligning to TRBD1. This CDR3 has 14 residues. CDR1 is SGHNT, CDR2 YYREEE, per germline (reference sequence). After removal of 4 bases from V and 8 bases from J, the junction contained 9 bases not matched to a gene. The chain's CDR3 is CASSNPGQGRGYTF. As DNA, the CDR3 is TGTGCCAGCAGCAACCCGGGACAGGGAAGGGGCTACACCTTC.

This clone has only a few counts. This sample includes further DNA sequences coding for the same CDR3. The rearrangement uses TRBV30 and TRBJ1-5, with D perhaps matching TRBD1 (5 bases). CDR1 is GTSNPN and CDR2 is SVGIG in the germline V gene (reference sequence). Deletions cut 3 bases from V and 0 bases from J, with 6 bases between. There are 13 residues in the CDR3. DNA of the CDR3: TGTGCCTGGAGCAGGGATAGCAATCAGCCCCAGCATTTT. Translation: CAWSRDSNQPQHF.

The chain has TRBV30 and TRBJ1-1; the D is unclear. Germline CDR1 reads GTSNPN; CDR2 reads SVGIG (reference sequence). The CDR3 has 12 amino acids. Trimming took off 2 bases at V and 3 bases at J, with 7 bases between the two ends. The CDR3, as DNA: TGTGCCTGGAGTCCAGGATACACTGAAGCTTTCTTT. It translates to CAWSPGYTEAFF.

The rearrangement links TRBV5-4 to TRBJ1-1, with 8 nucleotides matching TRBD1. CDR3 length: 14 residues. Germline CDR1 SGHNT, CDR2 YYREEE (reference sequence). V trimming: 4 bases; J trimming: 3 bases; junction bases outside the gene matches: 5. CDR3: CASSQGAGDTEAFF. The CDR3 nucleotides read TGTGCCAGCAGCCAGGGGGCTGGGGACACTGAAGCTTTCTTT. The full variable domain, completed using reference TRBV5-4 and TRBJ1-1, is ETGVTQSPTHLIKTRGQQVTLRCSSQSGHNTVSWYQQALGQGPQFIFQYYREEENGRGNFPPRFSGLQFPNYSSELNVNALELDDSALYLCASSQGAGDTEAFFGQGTRLTVV.

The rearrangement uses TRBV4-3 and TRBJ2-5, with D possibly matching TRBD2 (7 bases). V lost 3 bases to trimming and J lost 2 bases, with 19 bases between them. This CDR3 comprises 17 residues. CDR1 and CDR2 (germline): LGHNA, YSLEER. The CDR3 region is CASSQMGGASGQETQYF. In DNA, the CDR3 is TGCGCCAGCAGCCAGATGGGGGGGGCGAGTGGTCAAGAGACCCAGTACTTC.

V is TRBV30 and J is TRBJ1-1; weak D call: TRBD1 (5 bases). The CDR3 extends over 16 amino acids. The V end was cut by 0 bases, the J end by 0 bases, with 14 bases between. Looked up from germline, CDR1 is GTSNPN and CDR2 is SVGIG (reference sequence). Written as DNA, the CDR3 is TGTGCCTGGAGTGTACGATTAGGGGCTGTGAACACTGAAGCTTTCTTT. Translated, it gives CAWSVRLGAVNTEAFF.

The chain combines TRBV4-2 with TRBJ1-6; maybe TRBD1 (5 bases). CDR1 LGHNA and CDR2 YNFKEQ come from the germline V gene. The CDR3 has 19 residues. The V end was cut by 0 bases, the J end by 14 bases, with 29 bases between. The CDR3 nucleotides read TGTGCCAGCAGCCAAGAGTTCTCCGATAGAACGAAGGGGCGCATCGCCCTCCACTTT. Its translation is CASSQEFSDRTKGRIALHF.

The genes are TRBV11-2 and TRBJ2-4; 7 bases are a match to TRBD1. V lost 5 bases and J lost 3; bases outside the gene matches: 4. CDR3 size: 14 residues. Germline lookup yields CDR1 SGHAT and CDR2 FQNNGV. The CDR3 region has the DNA TGTGCCAGCAGCCCTACAGGGGACAAAAACATTCAGTACTTC. It is translated as CASSPTGDKNIQYF. Full variable domain (outside the CDR3, taken from reference TRBV11-2 and TRBJ2-4): EAGVAQSPRYKIIEKRQSVAFWCNPISGHATLYWYQQILGQGPKLLIQFQNNGVVDDSQLPKDRFSAERLKGVDSTLKIQPAKLEDSAVYLCASSPTGDKNIQYFGAGTRLSVL.

This chain connects TRBV7-9 to TRBJ1-1, with 7 bases lining up with TRBD1. The CDR3 is made up of 15 amino acids. Germline values: CDR1 SEHNR, CDR2 FQNEAQ (reference sequence). After removal of 5 bases from V and 1 base from J, the junction contained 7 bases not matched to a gene. CDR3 sequence (DNA): TGTGCCAGCAGCCGCGAGGGACAGCCGAACACTGAAGCTTTCTTT. Translated, it gives CASSREGQPNTEAFF. Filled out from reference TRBV7-9 and TRBJ1-1, the complete variable domain reads DTGVSQNPRHKITKRGQNVTFRCDPISEHNRLYWYRQTLGQGPEFLTYFQNEAQLEKSRLLSDRFSAERPKGSFSTLEIQRTEQGDSAMYLCASSREGQPNTEAFFGQGTRLTVV.